What follows describes a single T cell receptor beta chain. This sample was taken from a study of shared clonotypes between healthy human individuals. The data were produced by immunoSEQ multiplex PCR, yet TCRdb's version contains in-frame clones alone and is incomplete. The table shows roughly 2.5 million clones, with around nine tenths occurring only once. V was clipped by 4 bases and J by 6 bases, with 15 bases between them. Germline lookup yields CDR1 SGHTA and CDR2 FQGNSA. CDR3 length equals 15 residues. The sequencing sample was made of naive CD4+ T cells sorted from blood. Stated subset: CD45RA+ positively selected. The chain uses TRBV7-2 and TRBJ2-2, with D uncertain. This TCR derives from a man aged 18 to 29 in good health. In nucleotides, the CDR3 is TGTGCCAGCAGCTCGCCCTCAGTGGTCGCCGGGGAGCTGTTTTTT. Amino acids: CASSSPSVVAGELFF.